The next 12 T cell receptor beta chains were all read from a single sample in a study of T cell responses to AZD1222 COVID-19 vaccine. Measured with immunoSEQ multiplex PCR; TCRdb has only the in-frame clones, and not every one. The sample lists 100,000 or so clones; 82% were seen once. Sequenced material: peripheral blood, taken on day 0 of AZD1222 vaccination. The receptors were gathered from an adult in good health.

J is TRBJ2-5 and V is TRBV15, with a possible D match to TRBD2 (5 bases). This CDR3 comprises 14 residues. CDR1 is LNHNV and CDR2 is YYDKDF in the germline V gene (reference sequence). V was clipped by 0 bases and J by 5 bases, with 10 bases between them. CDR3 loop: CATSRDPGGETQYF. The CDR3 bases are TGTGCCACCAGCAGAGATCCAGGCGGGGAGACCCAGTACTTC.

The rearrangement uses TRBV11-3 and TRBJ2-3; tentative D call: TRBD2 (5 bases). Trimming removed 5 bases at V and 1 base at J, with 10 bases between. Germline CDR1 is SGHNT and CDR2 is YENEEA. CDR3 size: 14 residues. The chain's CDR3 is CASSPGRGTDTQYF. The CDR3, as DNA: TGTGCCAGCAGCCCCGGGCGGGGCACAGATACGCAGTATTTT.

About this clone itself: At one of its ends the junction is not consistent with the germline gene, which may arise from a read error. The rearrangement links TRBV27 to TRBJ2-7, with 7 positions matching TRBD1. The CDR3 totals 13 residues. Germline V CDR1 and CDR2: MNHEY, SMNVEV (reference sequence). For the CDR3, the DNA is TGTGCCAGCAGTCCCTCCAAGGGGGCTAGACCCCGCTTC. Protein: CASSPSKGARPRF.

J is TRBJ2-5 and V is TRBV18; no firm D call. CDR1 is KGHSH, CDR2 LQKENI, per germline. This CDR3 comprises 14 residues. Trimming left V 1 base short and J 5 bases short, with 11 bases between. CDR3 coding DNA: TGTGCCAGCTCACCACTTGGCAGAGGCGAGACCCAGTACTTC. Protein product: CASSPLGRGETQYF.

The CDR3 region is CASSWTTGKSFPLAKAFF. In DNA form, the CDR3 reads TGCGCCAGCAGTTGGACTACAGGGAAATCGTTTCCCCTGGCGAAAGCTTTCTTT. V is TRBV5-1 and J is TRBJ1-1; a weak D match, TRBD1 (6 bases). The V gene lost 5 bases and the J gene lost 9 bases, with 32 bases spanning the gap. CDR3 size: 18 residues. Germline V gene data show CDR1 as SGHRS and CDR2 as YFSETQ. Drawing the rest from reference TRBV5-1 and TRBJ1-1, the complete variable domain is KAGVTQTPRYLIKTRGQQVTLSCSPISGHRSVSWYQQTPGQGLQFLFEYFSETQRNKGNFPGRFSGRQFSNSRSEMNVSTLELGDSALYLCASSWTTGKSFPLAKAFFGQGTRLTVV.

The chain links TRBV7-2 to TRBJ1-4; unclear D gene. Germline assignment: CDR1 SGHTA and CDR2 FQGNSA. V dropped 1 base and J dropped 3 bases, with 9 bases sitting between them. CDR3 length: 15 residues. The CDR3 is CASSLGRPPNEKLFF. The CDR3 coding sequence is TGTGCCAGCAGCTTAGGTCGCCCCCCTAATGAAAAACTGTTTTTT.

V gene TRBV5-6 combines with J gene TRBJ1-2; no definite D call. This CDR3 is 16 amino acids long. Germline V gene lookup returns CDR1 SGHDT and CDR2 YYEEEE. Trimming took 1 base from V and 8 from J, leaving 21 bases between them. CDR3 residues: CASSLNEGPTFWGYTF. CDR3 DNA: TGTGCCAGCAGCTTGAACGAAGGGCCGACCTTTTGGGGCTACACCTTC.

The rearrangement joins TRBV7-2 to TRBJ2-2, with D unclear. V lost 1 base to trimming and J lost 8 bases, with 8 bases between them. This CDR3 comprises 13 residues. CDR1 is SGHTA, CDR2 FQGNSA, per germline. This chain's CDR3 is CASSLVRRGELFF. CDR3 sequence (DNA): TGTGCCAGCAGCTTAGTGCGGCGGGGGGAGCTGTTTTTT.

The rearrangement links TRBV6-2 or TRBV6-3 to TRBJ2-5; D gene unclear. CDR3 length: 15 amino acids. The germline V gene encodes CDR1 MNHEY and CDR2 SVGEGT. The V gene lost 2 bases and the J gene lost 5 bases, with 15 bases spanning the gap. The CDR3 DNA is TGTGCCAGCAGTTACGGAGCCAGAGAGCTGGAGACCCAGTACTTC. Its translation: CASSYGARELETQYF.

The chain couples TRBV19 to TRBJ2-1, with 11 nucleotides matching TRBD2. The V gene's germline CDR1 is LNHDA and CDR2 SQIVND (reference sequence). The CDR3 runs to 14 residues. With 6 bases clipped from V and 8 bases from J, the junction kept 6 bases outside the gene matches. The CDR3 nucleotides read TGTGCCAGTAGGGTAGCGGGGGGGCCCTATGAGCAGTTCTTC. This encodes CASRVAGGPYEQFF.

This rearrangement joins TRBV29-1 to TRBJ1-1; D is possibly TRBD1 (5 bases). The CDR3 extends over 13 amino acids. The V gene's germline CDR1 is SQVTM and CDR2 ANQGSEA. Trimming took off 4 bases at V and 0 bases at J, with 9 bases between the two ends. The CDR3 sequence: CSVVPQVNTEAFF. DNA of the CDR3: TGCAGCGTTGTTCCACAGGTGAACACTGAAGCTTTCTTT.

V gene TRBV6-6 combines with J gene TRBJ1-2, with 10 positions matching TRBD1. The V gene end was trimmed by 2 bases and the J gene end by 6 bases; junction bases not matched to a gene: 9. Germline V gene lookup returns CDR1 MNHNY and CDR2 SVGAGI (reference sequence). The CDR3 has 16 residues. In DNA, the CDR3 is TGTGCCAGCAGTTACCAGACAGGGGGCAGTATCGATGGCTACACCTTC. Its translation: CASSYQTGGSIDGYTF.